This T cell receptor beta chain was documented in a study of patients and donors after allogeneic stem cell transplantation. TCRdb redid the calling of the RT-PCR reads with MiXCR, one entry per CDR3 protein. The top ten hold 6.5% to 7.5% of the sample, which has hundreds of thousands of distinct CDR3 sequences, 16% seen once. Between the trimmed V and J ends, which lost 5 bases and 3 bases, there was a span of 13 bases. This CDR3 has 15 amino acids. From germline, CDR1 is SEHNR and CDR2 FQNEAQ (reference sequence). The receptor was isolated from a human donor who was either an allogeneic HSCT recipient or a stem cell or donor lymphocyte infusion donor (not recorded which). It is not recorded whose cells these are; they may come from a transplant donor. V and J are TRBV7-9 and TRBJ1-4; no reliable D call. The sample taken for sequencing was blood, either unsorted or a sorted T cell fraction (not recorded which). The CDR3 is CASSPPGASNEKLFF. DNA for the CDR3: TGTGCCAGCAGCCCCCCAGGCGCTTCTAATGAAAAACTGTTTTTT.